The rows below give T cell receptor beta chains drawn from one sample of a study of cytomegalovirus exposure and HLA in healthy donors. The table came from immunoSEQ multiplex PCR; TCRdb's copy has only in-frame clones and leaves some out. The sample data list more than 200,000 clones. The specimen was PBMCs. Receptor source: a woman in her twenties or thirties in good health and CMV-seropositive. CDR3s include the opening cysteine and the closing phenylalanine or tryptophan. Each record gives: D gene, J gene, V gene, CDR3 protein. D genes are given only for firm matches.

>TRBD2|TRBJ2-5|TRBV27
CASSDAGTNQETQYF
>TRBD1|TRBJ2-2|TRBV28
CASSFQGRTGGTTGELFF
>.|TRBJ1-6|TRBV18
CASSSFSSSYNSPLHF
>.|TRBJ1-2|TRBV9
CASSVAGGGYTF
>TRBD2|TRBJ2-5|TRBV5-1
CASSLAGGLSWETQYF
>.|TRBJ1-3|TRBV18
CASSPLFGESSGNTIYF
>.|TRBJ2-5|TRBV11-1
CASSLGGALLETQYF
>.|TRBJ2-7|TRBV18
CASSPDRLAVYEQYF
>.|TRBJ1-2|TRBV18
CASCPTARLGYTF
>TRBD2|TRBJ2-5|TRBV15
CATSRDSAGEETQYF
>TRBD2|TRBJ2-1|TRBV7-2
CASRPPGLAGNEQFF
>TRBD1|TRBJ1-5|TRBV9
CASSAGTGDFQPQHF
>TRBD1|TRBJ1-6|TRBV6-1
CASSGRDRGFSPLHF
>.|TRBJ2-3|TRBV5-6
CASSFRGTGTDTQYF
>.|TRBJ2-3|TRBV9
CASSVGQGTDTQYF
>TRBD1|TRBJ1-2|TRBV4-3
CASSQDPRTGPQRDGYTF
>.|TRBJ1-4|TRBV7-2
CASSLGGANEKLFF
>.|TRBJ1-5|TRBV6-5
CASSPNTGNQPQHF
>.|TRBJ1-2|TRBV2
CASSDTGPGGYGYTF
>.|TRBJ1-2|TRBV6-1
CASSENAGAAFGYTF
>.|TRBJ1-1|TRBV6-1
CASSDRLRGTEAFF
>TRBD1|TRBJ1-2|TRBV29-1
CSVPGGGDALGYTF